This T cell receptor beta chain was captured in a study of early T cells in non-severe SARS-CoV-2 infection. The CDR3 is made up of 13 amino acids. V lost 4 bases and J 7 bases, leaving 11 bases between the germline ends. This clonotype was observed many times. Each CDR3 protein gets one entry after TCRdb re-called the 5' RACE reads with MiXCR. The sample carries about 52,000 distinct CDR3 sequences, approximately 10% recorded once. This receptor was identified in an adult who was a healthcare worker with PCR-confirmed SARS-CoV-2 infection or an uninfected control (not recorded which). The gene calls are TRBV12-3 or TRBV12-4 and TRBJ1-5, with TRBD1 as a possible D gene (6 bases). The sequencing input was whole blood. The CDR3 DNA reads TGTGCCAGCAGTTCAGGGGTAGAACAGCCCCAGCATTTT. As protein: CASSSGVEQPQHF.